The sequence of this T cell receptor (beta chain) was determined in a study of regulatory T cells in long-lasting Graves disease. Study details: Under 3 months of antithyroid drugs had been taken by newly diagnosed Graves' patients.

General study results and limits: Public clonotype sharing was higher in persistent than newly diagnosed patients.

Arm-PCR with iRepertoire HTBI primers amplified the CDR3 regions for these TCR beta libraries. Each CDR3 protein gets one entry after TCRdb re-called the multiplex PCR reads with MiXCR. The sample contains approximately 480,000 distinct CDR3 sequences, roughly 15% of which appear only once. Time point: newly diagnosed GD, antithyroid drugs for less than 3 months. There was RNA extracted from PBMCs, and the TCR library was made from it. In the case of this clonotype: What it binds is unknown. Since a far larger clone is one base different, this is likely a read error.

These data also featured in a second study, about T cells in Graves' hyperthyroidism and ophthalmopathy.

The sequence derives from a man aged 35 to 55 with Graves disease. Specimen: peripheral blood mononuclear cells (PBMCs), collected at new diagnosis, from a patient treated with antithyroid drugs.

CDR3 residues: CAGSLGQGYEQYF. The CDR3, as DNA: TGTGCCGGCAGCTTGGGACAGGGCTACGAGCAGTACTTC. The rearrangement uses TRBV12-3 or TRBV12-4 and TRBJ2-7, with 9 bases identical to TRBD1. The CDR3 length is 13 residues.